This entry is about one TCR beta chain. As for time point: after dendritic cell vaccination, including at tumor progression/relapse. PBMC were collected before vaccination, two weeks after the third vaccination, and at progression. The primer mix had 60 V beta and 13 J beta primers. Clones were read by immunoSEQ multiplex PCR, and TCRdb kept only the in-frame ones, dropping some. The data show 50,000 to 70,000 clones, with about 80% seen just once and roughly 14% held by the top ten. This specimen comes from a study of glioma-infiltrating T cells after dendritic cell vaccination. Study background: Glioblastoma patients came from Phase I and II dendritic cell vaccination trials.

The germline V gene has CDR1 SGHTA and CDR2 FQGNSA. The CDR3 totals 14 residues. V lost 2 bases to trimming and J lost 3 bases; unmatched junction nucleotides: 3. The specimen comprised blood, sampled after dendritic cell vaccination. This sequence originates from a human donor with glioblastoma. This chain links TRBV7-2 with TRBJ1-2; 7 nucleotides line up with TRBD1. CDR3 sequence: CASSLTGEDYGYTF. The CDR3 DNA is TGTGCCAGCAGCTTAACAGGGGAGGACTATGGCTACACCTTC.